The present TCR beta chain was sequenced within a study of CD8+CD57+ T cells in acquired aplastic anemia. Findings and limits, study-wide: Patient and control CD8+ Simpson's diversity was not significantly different.

V was trimmed by 1 base and J by 8 bases, leaving 3 bases between them. Germline lookup yields CDR1 SGDLS and CDR2 YYNGEE. This CDR3 is built from 11 residues. This clonotype was counted a single time. The antigen is undetermined. The template used for profiling TCR beta VDJ and CDR3 was genomic DNA. TCRdb called the reads again in MiXCR, with one record for every CDR3 protein. The sample includes more than 150,000 distinct CDR3 sequences, roughly half of them seen just once. Only patients with CD8+CD57+ cell expansion on flow cytometry were chosen for sequencing. The receptor comes from a human donor with aplastic anemia. Source material: sorted CD4+, CD8+, or CD8+CD57+ T cells (not recorded which) from PBMCs. The genes are TRBV9 and TRBJ2-2; D uncertain. DNA of the CDR3: TGTGCCAGCAGCGTAACGGGGGAGCTGTTTTTT. Residues: CASSVTGELFF.